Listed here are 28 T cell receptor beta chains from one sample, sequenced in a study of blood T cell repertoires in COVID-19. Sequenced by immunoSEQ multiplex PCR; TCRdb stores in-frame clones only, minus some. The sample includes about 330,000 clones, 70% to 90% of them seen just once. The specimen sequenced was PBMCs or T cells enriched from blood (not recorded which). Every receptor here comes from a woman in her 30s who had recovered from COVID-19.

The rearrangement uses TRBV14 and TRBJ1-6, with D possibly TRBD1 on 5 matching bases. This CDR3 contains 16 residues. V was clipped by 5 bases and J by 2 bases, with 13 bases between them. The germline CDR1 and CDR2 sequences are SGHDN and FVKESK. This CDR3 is CASSDRQGTYNSPLHF. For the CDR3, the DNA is TGTGCCAGCAGCGACCGGCAGGGAACCTATAATTCACCCCTCCACTTT.

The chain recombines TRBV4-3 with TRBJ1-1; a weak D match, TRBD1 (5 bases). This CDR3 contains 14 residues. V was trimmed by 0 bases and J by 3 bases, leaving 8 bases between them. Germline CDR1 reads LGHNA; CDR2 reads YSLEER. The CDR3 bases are TGCGCCAGCAGCCAAGATAGCAGGGACACTGAAGCTTTCTTT. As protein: CASSQDSRDTEAFF.

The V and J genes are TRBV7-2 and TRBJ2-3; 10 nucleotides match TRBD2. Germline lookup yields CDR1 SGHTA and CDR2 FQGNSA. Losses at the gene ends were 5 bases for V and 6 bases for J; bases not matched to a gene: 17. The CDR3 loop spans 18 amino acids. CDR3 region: CASSPNFQRGGAGDTQYF. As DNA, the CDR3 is TGTGCCAGCAGCCCCAACTTTCAGCGGGGGGGGGCCGGTGATACGCAGTATTTT.

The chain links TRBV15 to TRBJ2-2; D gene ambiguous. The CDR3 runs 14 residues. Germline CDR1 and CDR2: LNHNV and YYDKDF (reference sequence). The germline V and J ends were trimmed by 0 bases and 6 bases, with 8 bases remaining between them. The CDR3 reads CATSREKHAGELFF. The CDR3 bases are TGTGCCACCAGCAGAGAAAAACACGCCGGGGAGCTGTTTTTT. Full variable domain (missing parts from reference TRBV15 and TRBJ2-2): DAMVIQNPRYQVTQFGKPVTLSCSQTLNHNVMYWYQQKSSQAPKLLFHYYDKDFNNEADTPDNFQSRRPNTSFCFLDIRSPGLGDTAMYLCATSREKHAGELFFGEGSRLTVL.

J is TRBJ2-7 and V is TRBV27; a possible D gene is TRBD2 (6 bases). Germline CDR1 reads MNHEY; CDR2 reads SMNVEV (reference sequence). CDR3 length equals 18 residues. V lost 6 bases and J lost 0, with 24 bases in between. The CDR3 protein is CASSLLKMRGLISYEQYF. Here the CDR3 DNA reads TGTGCCAGCAGCTTACTCAAGATGCGGGGACTTATCTCCTACGAGCAGTACTTC.

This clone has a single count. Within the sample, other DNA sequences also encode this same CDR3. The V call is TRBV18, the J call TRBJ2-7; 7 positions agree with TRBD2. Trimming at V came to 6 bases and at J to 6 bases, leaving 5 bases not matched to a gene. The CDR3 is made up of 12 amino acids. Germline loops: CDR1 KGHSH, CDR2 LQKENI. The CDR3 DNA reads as TGTGCCAGCTCCCCAGGCGGGGGCGAGCAGTACTTC. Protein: CASSPGGGEQYF. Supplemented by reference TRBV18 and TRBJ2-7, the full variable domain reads NAGVMQNPRHLVRRRGQEARLRCSPMKGHSHVYWYRQLPEEGLKFMVYLQKENIIDESGMPKERFSAEFPKEGPSILRIQQVVRGDSAAYFCASSPGGGEQYFGPGTRLTVT.

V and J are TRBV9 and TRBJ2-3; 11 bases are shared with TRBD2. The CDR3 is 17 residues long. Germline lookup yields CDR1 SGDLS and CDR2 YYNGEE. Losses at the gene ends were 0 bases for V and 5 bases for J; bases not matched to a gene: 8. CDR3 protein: CASSVDLAGGPVDTQYF. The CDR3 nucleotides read TGTGCCAGCAGCGTAGACTTAGCGGGGGGGCCCGTAGATACGCAGTATTTT.

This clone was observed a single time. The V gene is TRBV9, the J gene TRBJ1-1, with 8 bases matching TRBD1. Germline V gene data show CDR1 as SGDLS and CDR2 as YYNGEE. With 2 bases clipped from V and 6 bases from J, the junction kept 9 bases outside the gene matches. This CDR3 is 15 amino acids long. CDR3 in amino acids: CASSVLGDRRSEAFF. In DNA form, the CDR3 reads TGTGCCAGCAGCGTTCTGGGGGACAGGCGATCTGAAGCTTTCTTT. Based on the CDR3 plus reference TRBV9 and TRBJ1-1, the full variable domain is DSGVTQTPKHLITATGQRVTLRCSPRSGDLSVYWYQQSLDQGLQFLIQYYNGEERAKGNILERFSAQQFPDLHSELNLSSLELGDSALYFCASSVLGDRRSEAFFGQGTRLTVV.

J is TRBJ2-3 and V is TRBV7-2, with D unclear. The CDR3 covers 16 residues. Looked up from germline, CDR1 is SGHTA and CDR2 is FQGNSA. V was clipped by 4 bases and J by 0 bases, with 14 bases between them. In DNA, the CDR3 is TGTGCCAGCAGCTCATACTACCGAACTAGCACAGATACGCAGTATTTT. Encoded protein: CASSSYYRTSTDTQYF.

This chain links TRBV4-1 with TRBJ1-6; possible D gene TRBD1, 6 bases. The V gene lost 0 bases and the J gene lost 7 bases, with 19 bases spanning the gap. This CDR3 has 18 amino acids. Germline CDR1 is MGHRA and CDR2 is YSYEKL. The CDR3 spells CASSQESEGIQGNSPLHF. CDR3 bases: TGCGCCAGCAGCCAAGAATCGGAAGGGATTCAGGGGAATTCACCCCTCCACTTT.

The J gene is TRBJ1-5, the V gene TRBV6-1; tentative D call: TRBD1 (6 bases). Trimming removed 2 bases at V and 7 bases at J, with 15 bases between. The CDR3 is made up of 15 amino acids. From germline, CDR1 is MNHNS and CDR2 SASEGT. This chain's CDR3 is CASSEFGGLEQPQHF. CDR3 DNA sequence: TGTGCCAGCAGTGAATTCGGGGGGCTCGAACAGCCCCAGCATTTT.

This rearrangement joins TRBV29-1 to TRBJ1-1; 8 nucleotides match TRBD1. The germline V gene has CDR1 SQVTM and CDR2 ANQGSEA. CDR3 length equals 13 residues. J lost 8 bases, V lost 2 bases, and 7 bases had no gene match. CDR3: CSVELQGAKEAFF. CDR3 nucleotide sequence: TGCAGCGTTGAACTCCAGGGGGCGAAAGAAGCTTTCTTT.

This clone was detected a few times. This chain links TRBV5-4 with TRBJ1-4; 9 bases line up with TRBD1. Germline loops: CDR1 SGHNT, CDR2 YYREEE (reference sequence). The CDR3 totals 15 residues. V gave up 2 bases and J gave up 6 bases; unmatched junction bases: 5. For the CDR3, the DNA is TGTGCCAGCAGCTTAACAGGGGGCGGGGATGAAAAACTGTTTTTT. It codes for CASSLTGGGDEKLFF.

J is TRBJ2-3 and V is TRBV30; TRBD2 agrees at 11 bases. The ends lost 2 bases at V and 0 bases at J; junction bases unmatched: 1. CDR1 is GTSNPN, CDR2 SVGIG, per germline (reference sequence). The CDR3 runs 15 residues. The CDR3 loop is CAWSIAGGSTDTQYF. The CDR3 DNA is TGTGCCTGGAGTATAGCGGGGGGGAGCACAGATACGCAGTATTTT. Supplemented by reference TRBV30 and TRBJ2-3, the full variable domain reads SQTIHQWPATLVQPVGSPLSLECTVEGTSNPNLYWYRQAAGRGLQLLFYSVGIGQISSEVPQNLSASRPQDRQFILSSKKLLLSDSGFYLCAWSIAGGSTDTQYFGPGTRLTVL.

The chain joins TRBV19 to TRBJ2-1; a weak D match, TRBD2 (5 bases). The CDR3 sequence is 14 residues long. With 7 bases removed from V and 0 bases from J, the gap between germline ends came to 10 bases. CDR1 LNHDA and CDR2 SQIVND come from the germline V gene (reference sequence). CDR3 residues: CASTATTSYNEQFF. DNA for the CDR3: TGTGCCAGTACAGCGACTACCTCCTACAATGAGCAGTTCTTC.

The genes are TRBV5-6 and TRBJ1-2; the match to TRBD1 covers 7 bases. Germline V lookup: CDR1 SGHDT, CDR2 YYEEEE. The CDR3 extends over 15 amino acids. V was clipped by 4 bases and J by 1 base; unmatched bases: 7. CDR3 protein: CASSETGTDNYGYTF. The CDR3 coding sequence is TGTGCCAGCAGCGAAACGGGGACAGATAACTATGGCTACACCTTC.

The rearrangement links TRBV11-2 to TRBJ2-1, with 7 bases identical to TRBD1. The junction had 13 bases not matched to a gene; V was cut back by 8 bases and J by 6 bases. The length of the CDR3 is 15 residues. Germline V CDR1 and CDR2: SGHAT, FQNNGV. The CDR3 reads CASGTGTALPNEQFF. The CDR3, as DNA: TGTGCCAGCGGAACCGGGACAGCCCTTCCCAATGAGCAGTTCTTC.

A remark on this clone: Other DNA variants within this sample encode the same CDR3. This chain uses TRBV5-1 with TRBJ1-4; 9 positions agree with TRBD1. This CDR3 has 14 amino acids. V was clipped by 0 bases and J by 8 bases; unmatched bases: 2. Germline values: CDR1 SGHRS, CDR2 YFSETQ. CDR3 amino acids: CASSLGQGGEKLFF. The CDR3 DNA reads TGCGCCAGCAGCTTGGGACAGGGGGGAGAAAAACTGTTTTTT.

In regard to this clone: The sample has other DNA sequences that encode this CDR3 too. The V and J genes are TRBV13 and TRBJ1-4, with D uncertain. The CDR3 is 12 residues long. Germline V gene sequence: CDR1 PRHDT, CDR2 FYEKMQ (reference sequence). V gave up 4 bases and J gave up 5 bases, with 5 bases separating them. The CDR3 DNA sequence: TGTGCCAGCAGCTCCCTAAATGAAAAACTGTTTTTT. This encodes CASSSLNEKLFF. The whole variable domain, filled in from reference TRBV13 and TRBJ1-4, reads AAGVIQSPRHLIKEKRETATLKCYPIPRHDTVYWYQQGPGQDPQFLISFYEKMQSDKGSIPDRFSAQQFSDYHSELNMSSLELGDSALYFCASSSLNEKLFFGSGTQLSVL.

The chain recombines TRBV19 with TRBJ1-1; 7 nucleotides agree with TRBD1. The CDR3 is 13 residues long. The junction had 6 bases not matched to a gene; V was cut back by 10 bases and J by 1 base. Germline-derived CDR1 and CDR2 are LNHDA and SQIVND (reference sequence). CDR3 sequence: CATMGQKNTEAFF. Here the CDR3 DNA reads TGTGCCACCATGGGACAGAAGAACACTGAAGCTTTCTTT.

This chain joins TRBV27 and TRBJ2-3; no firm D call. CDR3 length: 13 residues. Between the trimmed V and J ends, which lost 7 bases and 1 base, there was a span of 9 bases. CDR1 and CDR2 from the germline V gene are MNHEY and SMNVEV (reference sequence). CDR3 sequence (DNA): TGTGCCAGCACGGTTTACGGCACAGATACGCAGTATTTT. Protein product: CASTVYGTDTQYF.

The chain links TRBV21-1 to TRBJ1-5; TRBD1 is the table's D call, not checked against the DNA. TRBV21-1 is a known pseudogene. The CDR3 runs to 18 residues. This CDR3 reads CASSTTNLDRVWGQPQHF. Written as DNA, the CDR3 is TGTGCCAGCAGCACGACGAACCTGGACAGGGTGTGGGGTCAGCCCCAGCATTTT.

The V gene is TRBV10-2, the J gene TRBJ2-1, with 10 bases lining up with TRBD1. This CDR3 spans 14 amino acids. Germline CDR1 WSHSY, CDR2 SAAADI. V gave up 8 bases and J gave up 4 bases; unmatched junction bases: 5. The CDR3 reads CASLLDRGYNEQFF. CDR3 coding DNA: TGCGCCAGCCTTTTGGACAGGGGGTACAATGAGCAGTTCTTC.

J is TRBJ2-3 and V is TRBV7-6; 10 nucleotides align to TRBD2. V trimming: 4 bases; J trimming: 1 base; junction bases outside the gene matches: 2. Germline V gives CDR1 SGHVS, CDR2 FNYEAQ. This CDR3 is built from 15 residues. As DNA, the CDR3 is TGTGCCAGCAGCTCCCTAGCGGGGGGCACAGATACGCAGTATTTT. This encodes CASSSLAGGTDTQYF.

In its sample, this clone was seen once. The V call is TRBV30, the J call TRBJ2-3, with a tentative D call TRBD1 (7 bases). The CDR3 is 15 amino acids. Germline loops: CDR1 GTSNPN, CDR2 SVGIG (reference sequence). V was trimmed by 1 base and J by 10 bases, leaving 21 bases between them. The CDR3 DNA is TGTGCCTGGAGTGACCGGGACTTAGTGCAGGGGGCGCAGTATTTT. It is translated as CAWSDRDLVQGAQYF.

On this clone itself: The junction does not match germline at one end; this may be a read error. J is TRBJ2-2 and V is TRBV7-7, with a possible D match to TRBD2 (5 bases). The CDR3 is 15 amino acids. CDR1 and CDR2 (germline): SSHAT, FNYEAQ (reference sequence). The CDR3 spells CASSLASRHGGELFF. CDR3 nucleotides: TGTGCTAGCAGCTTAGCGTCCAGGCATGGCGGGGAGCTGTTTTTT.

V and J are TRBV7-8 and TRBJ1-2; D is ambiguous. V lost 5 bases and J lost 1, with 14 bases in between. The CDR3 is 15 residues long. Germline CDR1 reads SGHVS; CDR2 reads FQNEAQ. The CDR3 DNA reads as TGTGCCAGCAGCCCCGATCCCCGGGTTAACTATGGCTACACCTTC. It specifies CASSPDPRVNYGYTF. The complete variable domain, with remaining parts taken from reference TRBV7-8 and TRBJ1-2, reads GAGVSQSPRYKVAKRGQDVALRCDPISGHVSLFWYQQALGQGPEFLTYFQNEAQLDKSGLPSDRFFAERPEGSVSTLKIQRTQQEDSAVYLCASSPDPRVNYGYTFGSGTRLTVV.

The CDR3 region is CASSYSRQGNYGYTF. The CDR3 bases are TGTGCCAGCAGTTACTCGAGACAGGGTAACTATGGCTACACCTTC. The chain has TRBV6-5 and TRBJ1-2; 7 nucleotides match TRBD1. Germline-derived CDR1 and CDR2 are MNHEY and SVGAGI. Trimming at V came to 0 bases and at J to 1 base, leaving 2 bases not matched to a gene. This CDR3 is 15 amino acids long.